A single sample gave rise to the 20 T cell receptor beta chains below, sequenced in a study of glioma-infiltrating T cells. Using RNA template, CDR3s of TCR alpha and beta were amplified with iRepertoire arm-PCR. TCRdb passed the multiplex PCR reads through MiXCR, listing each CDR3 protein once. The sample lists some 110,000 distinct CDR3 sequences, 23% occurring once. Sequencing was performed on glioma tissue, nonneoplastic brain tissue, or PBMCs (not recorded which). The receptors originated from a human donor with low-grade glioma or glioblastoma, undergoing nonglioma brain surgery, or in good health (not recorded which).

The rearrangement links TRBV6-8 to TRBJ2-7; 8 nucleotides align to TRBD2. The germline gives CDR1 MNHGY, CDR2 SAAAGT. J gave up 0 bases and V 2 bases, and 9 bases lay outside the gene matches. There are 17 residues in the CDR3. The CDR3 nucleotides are TGTGCCAGCAGTTACATGATTAGCGGGACGAGCTCCTACGAGCAGTACTTC. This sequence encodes CASSYMISGTSSYEQYF.

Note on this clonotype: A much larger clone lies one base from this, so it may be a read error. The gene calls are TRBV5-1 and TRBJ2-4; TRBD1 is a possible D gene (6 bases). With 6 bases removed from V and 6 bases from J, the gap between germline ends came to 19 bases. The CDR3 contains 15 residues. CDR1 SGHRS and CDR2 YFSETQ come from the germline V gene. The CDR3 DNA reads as TGCGCCAGCACTCGGGACATCGATATGGGAAACATTCAGTACTTC. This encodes CASTRDIDMGNIQYF. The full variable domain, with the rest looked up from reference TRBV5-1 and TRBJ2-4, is KAGVTQTPRYLIKTRGQQVTLSCSPISGHRSVSWYQQTPGQGLQFLFEYFSETQRNKGNFPGRFSGRQFSNSRSEMNVSTLELGDSALYLCASTRDIDMGNIQYFGAGTRLSVL.

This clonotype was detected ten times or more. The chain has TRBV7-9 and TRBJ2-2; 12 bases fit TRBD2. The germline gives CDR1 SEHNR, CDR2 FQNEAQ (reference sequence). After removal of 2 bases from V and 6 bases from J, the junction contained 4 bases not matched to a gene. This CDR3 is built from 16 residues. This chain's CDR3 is CASSLTSGRFAGELFF. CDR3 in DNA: TGTGCCAGCAGCTTAACTAGCGGGAGGTTCGCCGGGGAGCTGTTTTTT. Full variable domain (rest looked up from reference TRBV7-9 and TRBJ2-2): DTGVSQNPRHKITKRGQNVTFRCDPISEHNRLYWYRQTLGQGPEFLTYFQNEAQLEKSRLLSDRFSAERPKGSFSTLEIQRTEQGDSAMYLCASSLTSGRFAGELFFGEGSRLTVL.

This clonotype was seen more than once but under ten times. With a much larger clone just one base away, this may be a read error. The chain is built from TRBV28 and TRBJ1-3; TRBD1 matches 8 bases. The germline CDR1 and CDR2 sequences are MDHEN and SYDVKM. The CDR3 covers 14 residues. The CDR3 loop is CAGSSGQGLNTIYF. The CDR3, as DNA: TGTGCCGGCAGTTCCGGACAGGGTTTAAACACCATATATTTT.

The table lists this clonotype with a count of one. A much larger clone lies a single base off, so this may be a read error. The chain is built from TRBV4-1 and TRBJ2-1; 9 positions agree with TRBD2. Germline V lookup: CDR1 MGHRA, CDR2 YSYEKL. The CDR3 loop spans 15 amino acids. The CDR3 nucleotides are TGCGCCAGAAGCCAAGCGGGAGGAGGTCACAATGAGCAGTTCTTC. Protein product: CARSQAGGGHNEQFF.

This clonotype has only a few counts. The CDR3 sequence: CASAVERSGGELFF. As DNA, the CDR3 is TGTGCCAGCGCTGTCGAGCGGTCCGGCGGGGAGCTGTTTTTT. The gene calls are TRBV19 and TRBJ2-2, with D maybe TRBD2 (5 bases). V was trimmed by 9 bases and J by 7 bases, leaving 18 bases between them. The CDR3 is made up of 14 amino acids. Germline lookup yields CDR1 LNHDA and CDR2 SQIVND (reference sequence).

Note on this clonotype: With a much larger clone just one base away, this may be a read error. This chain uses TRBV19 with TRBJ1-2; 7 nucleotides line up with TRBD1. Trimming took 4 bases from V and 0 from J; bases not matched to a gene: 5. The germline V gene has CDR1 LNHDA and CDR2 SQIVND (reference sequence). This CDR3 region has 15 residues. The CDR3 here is CASSTDGTANYGYTF. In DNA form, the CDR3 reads TGTGCCAGTAGTACCGACGGGACAGCTAACTATGGCTACACCTTC.

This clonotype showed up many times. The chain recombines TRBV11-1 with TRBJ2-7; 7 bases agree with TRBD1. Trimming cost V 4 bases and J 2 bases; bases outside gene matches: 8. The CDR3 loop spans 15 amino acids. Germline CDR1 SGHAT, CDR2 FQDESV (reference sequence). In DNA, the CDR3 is TGTGCCAGCAGCTCTCCCGGGACAGTCCCCTACGAGCAGTACTTC. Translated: CASSSPGTVPYEQYF.

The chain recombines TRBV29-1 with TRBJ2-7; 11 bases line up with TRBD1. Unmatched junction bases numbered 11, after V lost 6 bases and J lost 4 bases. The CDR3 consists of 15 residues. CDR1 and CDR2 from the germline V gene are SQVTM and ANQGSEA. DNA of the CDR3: TGCAGCGTCGTCCCGGGACAGGGGGGGAGGTACGAGCAGTACTTC. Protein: CSVVPGQGGRYEQYF.

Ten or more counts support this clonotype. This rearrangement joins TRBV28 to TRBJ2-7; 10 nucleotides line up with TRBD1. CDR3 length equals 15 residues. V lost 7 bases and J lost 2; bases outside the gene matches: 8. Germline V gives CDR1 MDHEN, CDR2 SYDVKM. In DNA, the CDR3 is TGTGCCAGCACTCTTACGGGGACAGGGGCCTACGAGCAGTACTTC. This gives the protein CASTLTGTGAYEQYF.

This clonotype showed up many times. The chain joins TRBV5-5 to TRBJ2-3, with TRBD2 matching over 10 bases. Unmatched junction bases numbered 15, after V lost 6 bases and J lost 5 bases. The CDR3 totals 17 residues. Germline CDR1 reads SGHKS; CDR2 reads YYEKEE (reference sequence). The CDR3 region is CASTKSGTSARGDTQYF. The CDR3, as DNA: TGTGCCAGCACCAAGTCCGGGACTAGCGCAAGAGGAGATACGCAGTATTTT.

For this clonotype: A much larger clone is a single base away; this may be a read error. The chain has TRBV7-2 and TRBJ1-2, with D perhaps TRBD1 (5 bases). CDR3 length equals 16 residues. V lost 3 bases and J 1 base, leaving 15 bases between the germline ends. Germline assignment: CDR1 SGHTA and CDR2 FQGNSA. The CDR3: CASSFASDMVNYGYTF. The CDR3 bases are TGTGCCAGCAGCTTCGCTTCGGACATGGTTAACTATGGCTACACCTTC.

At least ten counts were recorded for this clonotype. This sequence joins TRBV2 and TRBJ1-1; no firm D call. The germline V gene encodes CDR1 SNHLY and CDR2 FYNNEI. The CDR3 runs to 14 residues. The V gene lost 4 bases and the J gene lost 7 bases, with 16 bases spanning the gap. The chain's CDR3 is CASSVSRAQHEAFF. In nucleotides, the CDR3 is TGTGCCAGCAGTGTCTCGAGGGCCCAACATGAAGCTTTCTTT. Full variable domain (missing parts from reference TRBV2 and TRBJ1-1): EPEVTQTPSHQVTQMGQEVILRCVPISNHLYFYWYRQILGQKVEFLVSFYNNEISEKSEIFDDQFSVERPDGSNFTLKIRSTKLEDSAMYFCASSVSRAQHEAFFGQGTRLTVV.

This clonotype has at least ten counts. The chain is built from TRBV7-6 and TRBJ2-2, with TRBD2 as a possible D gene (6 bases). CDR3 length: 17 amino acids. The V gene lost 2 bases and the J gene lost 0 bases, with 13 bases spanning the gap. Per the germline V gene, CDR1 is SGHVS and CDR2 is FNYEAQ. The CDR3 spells CASSLQDGGTNTGELFF. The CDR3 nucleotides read TGTGCCAGCAGCTTACAGGATGGGGGGACGAACACCGGGGAGCTGTTTTTT.

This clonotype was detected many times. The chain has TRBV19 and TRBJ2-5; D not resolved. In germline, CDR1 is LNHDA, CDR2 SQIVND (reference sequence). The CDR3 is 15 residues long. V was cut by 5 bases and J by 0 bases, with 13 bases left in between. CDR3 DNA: TGTGCCAGTAGTTTACAAGTAAAGTACCAAGAGACCCAGTACTTC. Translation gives CASSLQVKYQETQYF.

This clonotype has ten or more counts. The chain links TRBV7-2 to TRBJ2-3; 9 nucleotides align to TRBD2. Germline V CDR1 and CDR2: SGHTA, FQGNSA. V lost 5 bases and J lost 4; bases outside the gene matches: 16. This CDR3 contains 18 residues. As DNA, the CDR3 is TGTGCCAGCAGCATGGGGCTAGCGGGGTTCAGGGTGGCAGATACGCAGTATTTT. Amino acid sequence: CASSMGLAGFRVADTQYF.

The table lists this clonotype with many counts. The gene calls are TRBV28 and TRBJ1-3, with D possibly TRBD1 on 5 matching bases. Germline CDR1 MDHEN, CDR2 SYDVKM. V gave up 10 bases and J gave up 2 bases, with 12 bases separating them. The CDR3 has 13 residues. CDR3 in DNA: TGTGCCATATTACAGGATGCTGGAAACACCATATATTTT. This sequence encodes CAILQDAGNTIYF.

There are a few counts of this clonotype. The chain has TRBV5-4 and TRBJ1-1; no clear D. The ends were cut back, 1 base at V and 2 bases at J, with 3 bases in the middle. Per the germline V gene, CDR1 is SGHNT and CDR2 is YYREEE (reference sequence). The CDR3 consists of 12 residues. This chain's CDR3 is CASSLRNTEAFF. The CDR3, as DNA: TGTGCCAGCAGCTTGCGCAACACTGAAGCTTTCTTT.

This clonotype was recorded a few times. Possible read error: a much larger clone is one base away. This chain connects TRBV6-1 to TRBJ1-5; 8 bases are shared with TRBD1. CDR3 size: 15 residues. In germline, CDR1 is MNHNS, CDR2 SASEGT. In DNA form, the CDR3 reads TGTACCAGCACCAGACAGGGGTTGCGCAATCAGCCCCAGCATTTT. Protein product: CTSTRQGLRNQPQHF.

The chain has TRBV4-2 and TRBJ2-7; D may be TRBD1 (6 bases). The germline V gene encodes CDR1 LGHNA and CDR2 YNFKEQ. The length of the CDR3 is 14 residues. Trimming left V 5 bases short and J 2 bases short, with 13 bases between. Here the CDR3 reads CASSTGIGAYEQYF. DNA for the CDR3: TGTGCCAGCAGCACAGGGATAGGGGCCTACGAGCAGTACTTC.